The 5 T cell receptor beta chains below all came from one sample that was sequenced in a study of PD-1 blockade in classical Hodgkin lymphoma. Each of the patients experienced relapse following autologous stem cell transplantation, and their brentuximab vedotin exposure differed. TCRdb's copy holds only in-frame clones and misses some; the assay was immunoSEQ multiplex PCR. Of 20,000 or so clones listed, approximately 88% were seen once; the top ten hold roughly 6.4%. The material was peripheral blood mononuclear cells (PBMCs), obtained at baseline. The source of these receptors is a human donor with classical Hodgkin lymphoma.

This clone occurred once. V is TRBV11-2 and J is TRBJ1-2; D not certain. CDR3 length equals 12 residues. Germline V gene data show CDR1 as SGHAT and CDR2 as FQNNGV. Trimming cost V 0 bases and J 4 bases, with 3 bases left between them. CDR3 in DNA: TGTGCCAGCAGCTTAGACAGCTATGGCTACACCTTC. It yields the protein CASSLDSYGYTF.

This sequence joins TRBV27 and TRBJ2-3; 11 bases match TRBD2. This CDR3 region has 14 residues. J lost 4 bases, V lost 3 bases, and 0 bases had no gene match. The germline V gene encodes CDR1 MNHEY and CDR2 SMNVEV (reference sequence). The CDR3: CASSFSGGADTQYF. As DNA, the CDR3 is TGTGCCAGCAGTTTTAGCGGGGGGGCAGATACGCAGTATTTT.

The chain has TRBV11-2 and TRBJ2-1; D possibly uses TRBD1 or TRBD2 (6 bases each). This CDR3 is 14 amino acids long. In germline, CDR1 is SGHAT, CDR2 FQNNGV. Trimming shortened V by 3 bases and J by 5 bases, and 11 bases separated the two germline ends. The CDR3 sequence is CASSFGGSHNEQFF. CDR3 nucleotides: TGTGCCAGCAGCTTCGGGGGCTCTCACAATGAGCAGTTCTTC.

The CDR3 region is CSVVPADTQYF. CDR3 DNA: TGCAGCGTTGTACCCGCAGATACGCAGTATTTT. The rearrangement links TRBV29-1 to TRBJ2-3; no definite D call. Trimming removed 4 bases from V and 4 bases from J, with 6 bases in between. Germline V gives CDR1 SQVTM, CDR2 ANQGSEA. The CDR3 totals 11 residues.

The chain employs TRBV4-3 and TRBJ2-7; D is possibly TRBD2 (7 bases). Germline CDR1 LGHNA, CDR2 YSLEER. V lost 2 bases and J lost 3, with 14 bases in between. This CDR3 region has 15 residues. The CDR3 protein is CASSQSHREGYEQYF. The CDR3 nucleotides read TGCGCCAGCAGCCAATCTCACAGGGAGGGCTACGAGCAGTACTTC.